Below are 11 T cell receptor beta chains sequenced from a single sample in a study of beta chain features in type 1 diabetes. Sequencing targeted expressed TCRB transcripts, as all isolated RNA had been reverse transcribed. The table came from immunoSEQ multiplex PCR; TCRdb's copy has only in-frame clones and leaves some out. Of under 900,000 clones in the sample, about a sixth are singletons; the top ten hold around 0.02%. Sequenced input: naive CD4+ T cells from blood. The receptor set was obtained from a woman between 18 and 29 years old in good health.

This sequence joins TRBV4-3 and TRBJ2-1; TRBD2 might be the D (5 bases). The CDR3 is 16 amino acids. Trimming pared 1 base from V and 2 bases from J, leaving 12 bases between. Germline V gene data show CDR1 as LGHNA and CDR2 as YSLEER. As DNA, the CDR3 is TGCGCCAGCAGCCAAGGGGCCGGGAAAACCTACAATGAGCAGTTCTTC. Amino acid sequence: CASSQGAGKTYNEQFF.

In this sample, this clone turned up a few times. Other DNA variants within this sample encode the same CDR3. This sequence joins TRBV7-2 and TRBJ1-2; D is perhaps TRBD1 (5 bases). Germline CDR1 and CDR2: SGHTA and FQGNSA. The V end was cut by 2 bases, the J end by 3 bases, with 7 bases between. The CDR3 length is 13 residues. Written as DNA, the CDR3 is TGTGCCAGCAGCTTAAGCAGGGACTATGGCTACACCTTC. Translating gives CASSLSRDYGYTF.

This chain connects TRBV5-1 to TRBJ2-1; no clear D. Germline-derived CDR1 and CDR2 are SGHRS and YFSETQ. CDR3 length: 11 amino acids. Trimming took 1 base from V and 8 from J, leaving 4 bases between them. DNA for the CDR3: TGCGCCAGCAGCTTGACCGATGAGCAGTTCTTC. Translated: CASSLTDEQFF.

The chain combines TRBV7-2 with TRBJ1-1, with 9 bases aligning to TRBD1. Per germline, CDR1 SGHTA and CDR2 FQGNSA. Trimming took 5 bases from V and 4 from J; bases not matched to a gene: 5. The CDR3 extends over 14 amino acids. In DNA form, the CDR3 reads TGTGCCAGCAGCACAACAGGGGGCTTCACTGAAGCTTTCTTT. Translated: CASSTTGGFTEAFF. The variable domain in full, completed from reference TRBV7-2 and TRBJ1-1, reads GAGVSQSPSNKVTEKGKDVELRCDPISGHTALYWYRQSLGQGLEFLIYFQGNSAPDKSGLPSDRFSAERTGGSVSTLTIQRTQQEDSAVYLCASSTTGGFTEAFFGQGTRLTVV.

This clone came up a few times. The chain recombines TRBV7-2 with TRBJ2-1; tentative D call: TRBD2 (5 bases). V lost 6 bases to trimming and J lost 3 bases, with 12 bases between them. The V gene's germline CDR1 is SGHTA and CDR2 FQGNSA. The CDR3 contains 14 residues. DNA for the CDR3: TGTGCCAGCAGTCGGGATCCCCTCTACAATGAGCAGTTCTTC. Protein sequence: CASSRDPLYNEQFF.

This clone has a single count. The chain joins TRBV29-1 to TRBJ2-5; 9 nucleotides align to TRBD2. Matching the DNA end better, TRBJ2-7 makes the J call doubtful. The CDR3 consists of 15 residues. CDR1 SQVTM and CDR2 ANQGSEA come from the germline V gene. The CDR3 protein is CSVTRSGSWDYEQYF. The CDR3 DNA sequence: TGCAGCGTTACACGTAGCGGGAGCTGGGACTACGAGCAGTACTTC.

The chain links TRBV2 to TRBJ1-5; TRBD1 is a possible D gene (5 bases). V lost 6 bases and J lost 10, with 19 bases in between. Germline V gene sequence: CDR1 SNHLY, CDR2 FYNNEI. The CDR3 is made up of 14 amino acids. CDR3 nucleotides: TGTGCCAGCAGCGTCGGGGGGGAAACCGGCCCCCAGCATTTT. Translation: CASSVGGETGPQHF.

The table lists this clone with a few counts. One end of the junction is discordant with germline, which a read error may explain. The CDR3 protein is CASEASGTLNGKLFF. The CDR3, as DNA: TGTGCCAGCGAAGCAAGCGGGACCCTCAATGGAAAACTGTTTTTT. This chain joins TRBV7-8 and TRBJ1-4, with a weak D call TRBD1 (5 bases). From germline, CDR1 is SGHVS and CDR2 FQNEAQ. The CDR3 covers 15 residues.

This clone occurred a few times. The rearrangement joins TRBV5-6 to TRBJ2-4; D gene unclear. This CDR3 spans 15 amino acids. CDR1 is SGHDT, CDR2 YYEEEE, per germline. V was shortened by 1 base and J by 0 bases, with 8 bases between the two germline ends. In nucleotides, the CDR3 is TGTGCCAGCAGCTTGCGCAGCCTAGCCAAAAACATTCAGTACTTC. Protein: CASSLRSLAKNIQYF.

The rearrangement links TRBV2 to TRBJ2-4; no clear D gene. Per the germline V gene, CDR1 is SNHLY and CDR2 is FYNNEI. CDR3 length equals 14 residues. The germline V and J ends were trimmed by 6 bases and 0 bases, with 9 bases remaining between them. The CDR3 loop is CASRIGIAKNIQYF. In nucleotides, the CDR3 is TGTGCCAGCAGAATAGGGATAGCCAAAAACATTCAGTACTTC.

This clone was found a few times. V and J are TRBV14 and TRBJ1-1; weak D call: TRBD1 (6 bases). Trimming shortened V by 5 bases and J by 6 bases, and 7 bases separated the two germline ends. The V gene's germline CDR1 is SGHDN and CDR2 FVKESK. This CDR3 is built from 11 residues. The CDR3 spells CASSRGAEAFF. CDR3 coding DNA: TGTGCCAGCAGCAGGGGGGCTGAAGCTTTCTTT.